The following is a T cell receptor (beta chain) sequence with its context. The V and J ends lost 7 bases and 7 bases respectively, with 19 bases between them. This CDR3 contains 15 residues. The germline gives CDR1 MNHEY, CDR2 SMNVEV (reference sequence). Researchers ran the PCR with 60 Vbeta and 13 Jbeta primers. Profiled with immunoSEQ multiplex PCR; TCRdb holds only in-frame clones, not every one. The data contain about 160,000 clones, about three quarters of them singletons. The data originate from a study of cytomegalovirus exposure and HLA in healthy donors. The chain carries TRBV27 and TRBJ2-2; D might be TRBD2 (6 bases). The source material was PBMCs. The TCR was taken from a woman aged 30 to 39 in good health and CMV-seronegative. CDR3 nucleotides: TGTGCCAGCACCTGGGGGGTAGGGGAGGACGGGGAGCTGTTTTTT. Protein sequence: CASTWGVGEDGELFF.